The entry below describes one TCR beta chain. The clone's antigen remains unknown. No clone much larger than this one lies a single base away; base qualities are absent. For repertoire sequencing, the TCR beta CDR3 regions were amplified from RNA transcripts. A first-round RT-PCR used HTBI primers with the Qiagen OneStep RT-PCR kit, followed by a second-round multiplex PCR, size selection and purification. Libraries were sequenced paired-end with 100 bp reads on an Illumina HiSeq2000. In the original analysis: SOAPnuke was used to process the reads, throwing out any read that had adapters, had uncalled bases, had a mean Phred below 15, or lacked an exact constant-primer or identifier match. COPE v1.2.5 was used to merge high-quality paired reads. Unique nucleotide sequences were defined as clonotypes and aligned to IMGT TRB V, D and J references using MiTCR v1.1. The analysis was limited to V-J combinations with a frequency above 0.0001, which together covered 99.2% of repertoires. A TCR clonal expansion and chaos score per V-J combination was defined as the ratio of F50 clonal expansion to chaos observed in the TCRdist matrix. Welch's t-statistics and random forest were used to reduce features to 10 to 15 V-J combinations, which were fed into a naive Bayes classifier. The similarity between thyroid and blood repertoires was quantified using the Morisita-Horn index. Clones were called with MiXCR by TCRdb after fastp trimmed the public reads at Q25, and only in-frame beta chains were retained. CDR3 protein sequences are deduplicated, and each keeps its most common genes and DNA. TCRdb, not the original authors, processed these V and J calls. In this sample the table shows over a million distinct CDR3 sequences, less than 45% of which occur a single time. The leading ten clones occupy over 8.5% of the sample.

This sample stems from a study of Graves' ophthalmopathy and Graves' hyperthyroidism (dated by TCRdb to 2016 to 2019). Background for the entire study: Hyperthyroidism was considered stable if no progression to ophthalmopathy occurred within 18 months of follow-up. The study used signatures of the TCR beta repertoire to tell Graves' ophthalmopathy apart from Graves' hyperthyroidism and to predict which patients would progress to ophthalmopathy. In total, approximately 130 blood samples were TCR-sequenced: approximately 42 ophthalmopathy, 80 or so hyperthyroidism and 17 hyperthyroidism-to-ophthalmopathy patients. To explore V-J signatures that distinguish ophthalmopathy from hyperthyroidism, a discovery set of around 100 patients was enrolled, made up of 40 to 45 with ophthalmopathy and 55 to 65 with stable hyperthyroidism. An independent validation cohort was composed of about 20 hyperthyroidism patients and 15 to 17 patients who later progressed from hyperthyroidism to ophthalmopathy. In about 6 hyperthyroidism patients, the T-cell repertoire of thyroid tissue was compared with the T-cell repertoire of blood. After sampling, hyperthyroidism patients received methimazole starting at 30 mg daily, and ophthalmopathy patients received high-dose intravenous methylprednisolone.

Study-wide findings and limitations: Ophthalmopathy was separated from stable hyperthyroidism by the 13-signature model with about 85% sensitivity and 81.08% specificity in cross-validation and with 80%/75% in the test set. In validation, the model predicted ophthalmopathy progression with 55% to 71% sensitivity and approximately 75% specificity; roughly 12 predicted patients were CT-confirmed with GO in a median of around 6 months. Most of the expanded thyroid clonotypes with a frequency above 0.001 were also detected in blood, and it was suggested that the thyroid immune response may be reflected by blood repertoires. No statistical method was used to set the sample size in advance, and the investigators knew which group each participant was assigned to.

Cut back by 6 bases and 7 bases, the V and J ends lie 13 bases apart. CDR1 and CDR2 are read off the germline V gene as SGHTA and FQGNSA. The CDR3 numbers 12 residues from cysteine through phenylalanine. The entry retains the CDR3 DNA only, 36 bases that are in frame from base 1. Patients with hyperthyroidism were aged 18 to 65 years, had been newly diagnosed, and had a disease duration of less than 2 months. Patients with other autoimmune diseases, uncontrolled infections, pregnancy or lactation were excluded from the study. Diagnosis was based on clinical symptoms, serum thyroxine, TRAb, thyroid ultrasound and orbital computed tomography. Total RNA was extracted with Trizol reagent and quality-checked on an Agilent 2100 Bioanalyzer.

The rearranged chain carries TRBV7-2 and TRBJ2-7; the D gene is unclear. The source is an adult man with Graves' hyperthyroidism. The source material was peripheral blood or thyroid tissue (not recorded which). The DNA is TGTACCAGCAGTTCGTACTCTTGGGAGCAGTACTTC. The resulting protein is CTSSSYSWEQYF.